This T cell receptor (beta chain) was captured by sequencing in a study of early stage breast cancer tumors. The sample holds a few counts of this clone. The CDR3 is 14 residues long. V lost 9 bases, J lost 4 bases, and 18 bases lay in between. CDR1 is LNHDA, CDR2 SQIVND, per germline (reference sequence). The method was immunoSEQ multiplex PCR; TCRdb's version includes in-frame clones alone and lacks a portion of them. The sample holds fewer than 70,000 clones, 80% seen once. Sequenced: blood. The clonotype comes from a person aged 35 to 50 with breast cancer. V is TRBV19 and J is TRBJ1-2, with D tentatively TRBD1 (5 bases). The DNA for the CDR3 is TGTGCCAGCGATAATCCGGGACGGAGCTATGGCTACACCTTC. Translation gives CASDNPGRSYGYTF.